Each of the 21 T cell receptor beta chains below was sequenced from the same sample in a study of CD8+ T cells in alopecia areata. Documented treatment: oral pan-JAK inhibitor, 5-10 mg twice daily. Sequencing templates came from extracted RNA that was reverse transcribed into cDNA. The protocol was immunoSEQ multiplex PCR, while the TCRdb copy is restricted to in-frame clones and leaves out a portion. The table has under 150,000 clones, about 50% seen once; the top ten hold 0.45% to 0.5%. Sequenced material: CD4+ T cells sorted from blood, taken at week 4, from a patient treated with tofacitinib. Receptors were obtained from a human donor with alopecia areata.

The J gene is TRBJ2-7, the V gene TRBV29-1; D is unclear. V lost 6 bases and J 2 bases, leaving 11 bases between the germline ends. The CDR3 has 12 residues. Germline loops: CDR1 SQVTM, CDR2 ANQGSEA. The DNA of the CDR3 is TGCAGCGTGGTCGGCACGACCTACGAGCAGTACTTC. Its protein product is CSVVGTTYEQYF.

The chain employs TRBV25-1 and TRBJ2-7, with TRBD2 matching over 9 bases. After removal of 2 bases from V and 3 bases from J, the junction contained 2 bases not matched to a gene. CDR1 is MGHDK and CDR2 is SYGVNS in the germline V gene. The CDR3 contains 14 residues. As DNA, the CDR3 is TGTGCCAGCAGTGAAAGCGGGAGGATCTACGAGCAGTACTTC. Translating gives CASSESGRIYEQYF.

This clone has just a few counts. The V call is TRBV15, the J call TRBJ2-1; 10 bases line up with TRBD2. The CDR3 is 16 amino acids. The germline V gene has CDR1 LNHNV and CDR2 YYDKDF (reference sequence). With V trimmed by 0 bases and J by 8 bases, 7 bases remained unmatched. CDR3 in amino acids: CATSRDRLAGDHEQFF. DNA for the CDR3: TGTGCCACCAGCAGAGATCGGCTAGCGGGAGACCATGAGCAGTTCTTC.

CDR3 sequence (DNA): TGTGCCAGTAGCCGAGACAGGGTCGGTCAGCCCCAGCATTTT. It specifies CASSRDRVGQPQHF. The V gene is TRBV19, the J gene TRBJ1-5, with 7 bases lining up with TRBD1. V lost 6 bases, J lost 6 bases, and 8 bases stayed unmatched. The CDR3 extends over 14 amino acids. Per germline, CDR1 LNHDA and CDR2 SQIVND (reference sequence).

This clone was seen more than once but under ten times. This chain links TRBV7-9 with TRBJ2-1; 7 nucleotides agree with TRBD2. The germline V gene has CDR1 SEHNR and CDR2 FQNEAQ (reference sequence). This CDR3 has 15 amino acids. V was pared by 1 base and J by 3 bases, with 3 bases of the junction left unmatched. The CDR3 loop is CASSLGLADYNEQFF. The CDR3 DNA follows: TGTGCCAGCAGCTTAGGCCTAGCGGACTACAATGAGCAGTTCTTC. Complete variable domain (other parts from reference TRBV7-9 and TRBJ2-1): DTGVSQNPRHKITKRGQNVTFRCDPISEHNRLYWYRQTLGQGPEFLTYFQNEAQLEKSRLLSDRFSAERPKGSFSTLEIQRTEQGDSAMYLCASSLGLADYNEQFFGPGTRLTVL.

The CDR3 reads CASSPQGWNTEAFF. CDR3 nucleotides: TGTGCCAGCAGCCCGCAGGGGTGGAACACTGAAGCTTTCTTT. V and J are TRBV7-3 and TRBJ1-1; TRBD1 might be the D (6 bases). The CDR3 has 14 residues. Trimming removed 5 bases from V and 1 base from J, with 11 bases in between. Per germline, CDR1 SGHTA and CDR2 FQGTGA.

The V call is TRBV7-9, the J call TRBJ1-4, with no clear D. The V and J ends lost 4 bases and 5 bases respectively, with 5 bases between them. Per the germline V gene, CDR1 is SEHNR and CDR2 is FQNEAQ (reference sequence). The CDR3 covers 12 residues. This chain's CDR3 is CASSYKNEKLFF. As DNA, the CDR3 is TGTGCCAGCAGCTACAAGAATGAAAAACTGTTTTTT.

The CDR3, as DNA: TGTGCCAGCTCACCACTTTTAGGGGCTCGGACCACAGATACGCAGTATTTT. Amino acid sequence: CASSPLLGARTTDTQYF. V is TRBV18 and J is TRBJ2-3; a weak D match, TRBD1 (5 bases). V dropped 1 base and J dropped 2 bases, with 16 bases sitting between them. The CDR3 runs to 17 residues. CDR1 and CDR2 from the germline V gene are KGHSH and LQKENI.

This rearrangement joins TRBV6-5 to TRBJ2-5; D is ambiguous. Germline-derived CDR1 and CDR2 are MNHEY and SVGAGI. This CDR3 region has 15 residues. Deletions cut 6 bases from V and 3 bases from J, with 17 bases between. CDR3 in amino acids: CASSRPGLTEETQYF. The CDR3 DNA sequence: TGTGCCAGCAGCCGACCCGGATTAACTGAAGAGACCCAGTACTTC.

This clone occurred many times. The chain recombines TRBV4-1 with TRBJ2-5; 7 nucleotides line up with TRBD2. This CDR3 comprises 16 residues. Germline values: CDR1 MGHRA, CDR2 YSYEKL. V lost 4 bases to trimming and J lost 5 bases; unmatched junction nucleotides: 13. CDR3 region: CASSRAGLVRVETQYF. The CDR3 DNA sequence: TGCGCCAGCAGCCGAGCCGGACTAGTTAGGGTTGAGACCCAGTACTTC.

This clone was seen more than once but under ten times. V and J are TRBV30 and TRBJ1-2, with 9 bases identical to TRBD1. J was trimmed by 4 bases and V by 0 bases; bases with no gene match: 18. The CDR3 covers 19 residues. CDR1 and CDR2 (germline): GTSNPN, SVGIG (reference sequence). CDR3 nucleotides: TGTGCCTGGAGTGTCCGGTGGAGGGACAGACAGGGGGGCGGCTATGGCTACACCTTC. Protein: CAWSVRWRDRQGGGYGYTF.

The CDR3 reads CASSPKQGSPLHF. CDR3 bases: TGTGCCAGCAGCCCCAAACAGGGTTCACCCCTCCACTTT. V and J are TRBV7-6 and TRBJ1-6, with D possibly being TRBD1 (6 bases). Per the germline V gene, CDR1 is SGHVS and CDR2 is FNYEAQ. The CDR3 runs 13 residues. V lost 5 bases, J lost 9 bases, and 11 bases lay in between.

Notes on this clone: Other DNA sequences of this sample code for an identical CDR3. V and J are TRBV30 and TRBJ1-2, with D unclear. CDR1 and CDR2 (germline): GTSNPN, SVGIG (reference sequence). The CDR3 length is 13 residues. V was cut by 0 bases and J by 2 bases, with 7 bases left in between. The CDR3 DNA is TGTGCCTGGAGTGTCGGGGTAAACTATGGCTACACCTTC. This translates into CAWSVGVNYGYTF.

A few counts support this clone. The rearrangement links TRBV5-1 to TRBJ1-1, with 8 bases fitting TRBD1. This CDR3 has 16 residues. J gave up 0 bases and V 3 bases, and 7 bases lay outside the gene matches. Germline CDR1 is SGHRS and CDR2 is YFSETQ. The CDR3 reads CASSSYPGGVNTEAFF. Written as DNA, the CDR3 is TGCGCCAGCAGCTCCTACCCAGGGGGCGTGAACACTGAAGCTTTCTTT.

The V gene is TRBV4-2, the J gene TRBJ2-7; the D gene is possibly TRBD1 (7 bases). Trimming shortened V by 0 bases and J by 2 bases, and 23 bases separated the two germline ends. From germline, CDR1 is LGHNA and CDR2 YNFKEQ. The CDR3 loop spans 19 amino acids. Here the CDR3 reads CASSQDVPRGAGWTYEQYF. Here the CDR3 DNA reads TGTGCCAGCAGCCAAGACGTCCCCAGGGGGGCAGGGTGGACCTACGAGCAGTACTTC.

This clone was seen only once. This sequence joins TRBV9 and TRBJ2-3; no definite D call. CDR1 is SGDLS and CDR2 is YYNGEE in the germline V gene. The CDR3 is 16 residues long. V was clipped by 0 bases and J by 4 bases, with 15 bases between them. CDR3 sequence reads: CASSVDVGNGPDTQYF. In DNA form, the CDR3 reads TGTGCCAGCAGCGTAGATGTGGGAAATGGGCCAGATACGCAGTATTTT.

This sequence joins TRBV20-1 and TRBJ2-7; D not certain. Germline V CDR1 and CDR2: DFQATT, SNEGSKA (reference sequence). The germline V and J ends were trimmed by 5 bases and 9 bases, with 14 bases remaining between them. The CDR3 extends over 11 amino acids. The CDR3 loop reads CSASTLSGQYF. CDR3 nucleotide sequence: TGCAGTGCTTCGACCTTGTCGGGGCAGTACTTC.

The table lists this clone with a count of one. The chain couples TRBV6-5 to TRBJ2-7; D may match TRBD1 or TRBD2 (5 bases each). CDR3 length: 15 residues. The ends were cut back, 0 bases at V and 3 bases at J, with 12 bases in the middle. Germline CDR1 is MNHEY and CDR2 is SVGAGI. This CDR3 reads CASSYSSGPFYEQYF. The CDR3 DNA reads TGTGCCAGCAGTTACTCCTCGGGACCGTTCTACGAGCAGTACTTC.

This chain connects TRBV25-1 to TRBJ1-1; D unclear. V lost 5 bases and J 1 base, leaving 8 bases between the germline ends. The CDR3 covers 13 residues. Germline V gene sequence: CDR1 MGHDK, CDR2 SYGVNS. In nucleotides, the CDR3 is TGTGCCAGCAGTCATACGGGGAACACTGAAGCTTTCTTT. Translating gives CASSHTGNTEAFF.

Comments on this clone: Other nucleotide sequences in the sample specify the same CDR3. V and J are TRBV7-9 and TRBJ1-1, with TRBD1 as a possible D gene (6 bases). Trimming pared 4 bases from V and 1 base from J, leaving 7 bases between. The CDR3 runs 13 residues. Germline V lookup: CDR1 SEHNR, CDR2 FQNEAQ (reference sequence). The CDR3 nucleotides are TGTGCCAGCAGCTCACAGGGGAACACTGAAGCTTTCTTT. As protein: CASSSQGNTEAFF.

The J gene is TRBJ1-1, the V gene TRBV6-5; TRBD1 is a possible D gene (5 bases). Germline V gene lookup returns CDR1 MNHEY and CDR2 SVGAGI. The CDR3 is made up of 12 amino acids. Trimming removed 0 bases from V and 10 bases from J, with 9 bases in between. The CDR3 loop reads CASSYSGRGAFF. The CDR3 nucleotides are TGTGCCAGCAGTTACTCAGGGAGGGGAGCTTTCTTT.